The T cell receptor (beta chain) described here comes from a study of response to subunit inactivated influenza vaccine. A note on this clonotype: Its cognate antigen is unknown.

TCRdb fed the RT-PCR reads into MiXCR, producing one record per CDR3 protein. The repertoire includes approximately 680,000 distinct CDR3 sequences, approximately 15% of them detected once, and roughly 10% sits in the top ten. CDR3 size: 13 residues. CDR1 is DFQATT, CDR2 SNEGSKA, per germline (reference sequence). V lost 2 bases to trimming and J lost 7 bases, with 11 bases between them. Findings and limits, study-wide: That few new T cells are recruited by each seasonal influenza vaccination was the authors' suggestion.

The chain uses TRBV20-1 and TRBJ1-4, with D unclear. This TCR was recovered from a man between 45 and 60 years old who received an inactivated influenza vaccine. This material consisted of PBMCs from blood, taken 11 to 12 days after vaccination. This CDR3 reads CSARSQDGEKLFF. In DNA, the CDR3 is TGCAGTGCTAGATCCCAGGATGGTGAAAAACTGTTTTTT.